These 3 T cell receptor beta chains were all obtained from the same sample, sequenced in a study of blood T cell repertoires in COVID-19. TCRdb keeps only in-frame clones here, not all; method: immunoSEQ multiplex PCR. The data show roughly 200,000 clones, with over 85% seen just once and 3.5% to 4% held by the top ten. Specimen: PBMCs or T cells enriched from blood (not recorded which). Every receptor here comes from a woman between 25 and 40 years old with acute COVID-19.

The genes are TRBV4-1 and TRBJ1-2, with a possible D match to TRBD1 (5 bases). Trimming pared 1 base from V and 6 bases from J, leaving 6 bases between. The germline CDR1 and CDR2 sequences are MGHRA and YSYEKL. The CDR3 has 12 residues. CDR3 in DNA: TGCGCCAGCAGCCAAGGGGGGGATGGCTACACCTTC. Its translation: CASSQGGDGYTF.

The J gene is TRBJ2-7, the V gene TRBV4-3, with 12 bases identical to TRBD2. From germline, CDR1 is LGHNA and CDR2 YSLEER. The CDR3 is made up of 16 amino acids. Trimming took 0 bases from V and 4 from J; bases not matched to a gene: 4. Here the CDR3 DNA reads TGCGCCAGCAGCCAAGATACAACTAGCGGGGGGTACGAGCAGTACTTC. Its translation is CASSQDTTSGGYEQYF.

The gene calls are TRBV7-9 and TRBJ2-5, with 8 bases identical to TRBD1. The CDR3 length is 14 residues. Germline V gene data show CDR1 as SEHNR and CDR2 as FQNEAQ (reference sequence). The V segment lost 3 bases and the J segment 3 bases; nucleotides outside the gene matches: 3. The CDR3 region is CASSFQTGEETQYF. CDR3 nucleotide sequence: TGTGCCAGCAGCTTCCAGACAGGGGAAGAGACCCAGTACTTC. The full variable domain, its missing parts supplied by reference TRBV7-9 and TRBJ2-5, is DTGVSQNPRHKITKRGQNVTFRCDPISEHNRLYWYRQTLGQGPEFLTYFQNEAQLEKSRLLSDRFSAERPKGSFSTLEIQRTEQGDSAMYLCASSFQTGEETQYFGPGTRLLVL.